This TCR beta chain originates from a study of blood T cell repertoires in COVID-19. In germline, CDR1 is SGHVS, CDR2 FQNEAQ. This CDR3 has 12 residues. The V end lost 5 bases, the J end lost 5 bases, and 9 bases lay between the germline ends. TCRdb's table, derived via immunoSEQ multiplex PCR, lists solely in-frame clones and lacks some. The data contain roughly 160,000 clones, more than 70% of them seen just once; the ten biggest clones take up roughly 19%. The V call is TRBV7-8, the J call TRBJ2-5; D is ambiguous. The sequencing sample was made of peripheral blood. This sequence originates from an older woman who had recovered from COVID-19. CDR3 residues: CASSPLRETQYF. For the CDR3, the DNA is TGTGCCAGCAGCCCCCTCCGGGAGACCCAGTACTTC. The full variable domain, rest sourced from reference TRBV7-8 and TRBJ2-5, is GAGVSQSPRYKVAKRGQDVALRCDPISGHVSLFWYQQALGQGPEFLTYFQNEAQLDKSGLPSDRFFAERPEGSVSTLKIQRTQQEDSAVYLCASSPLRETQYFGPGTRLLVL.